This is a list of T cell receptor beta chains from one sample in a study of cytotoxic CD8 clonotypes in ibrutinib-treated CLL. The table came from immunoSEQ multiplex PCR; TCRdb's copy has only in-frame clones and leaves some out. The table has over 250,000 clones, 70% to 80% seen once. Sequenced material: PBMCs, taken at disease progression, from a patient treated with ibrutinib. The source of these receptors is a human donor with chronic lymphocytic leukemia. Each CDR3 is given with its conserved first and last residue. The order of the fields is D gene, J gene, clone size, V gene, CDR3 protein, CDR3 DNA. The D gene is left open where the match is weak. Size is omitted from some rows. Given values are once, few, many or a class for expanded clones.

D gene: NA; J gene: TRBJ2-3; clone size: few; V gene: TRBV9; CDR3 protein: CASSVALASTDTQYF; CDR3 DNA: TGTGCCAGCAGCGTAGCCTTAGCTAGCACAGATACGCAGTATTTT
D gene: TRBD2; J gene: TRBJ2-7; clone size: NA; V gene: TRBV5-5; CDR3 protein: CASSFTGTSIYEQYF; CDR3 DNA: TGTGCCAGCAGCTTTACCGGGACTAGCATCTACGAGCAGTACTTC
D gene: NA; J gene: TRBJ1-1; clone size: few; V gene: TRBV9; CDR3 protein: CASSVGWMNTEAFF; CDR3 DNA: TGTGCCAGCAGCGTAGGTTGGATGAACACTGAAGCTTTCTTT
D gene: TRBD1; J gene: TRBJ2-7; clone size: NA; V gene: TRBV19; CDR3 protein: CASGQGWSYEQYF; CDR3 DNA: TGTGCCAGTGGACAGGGTTGGAGCTACGAGCAGTACTTC
D gene: NA; J gene: TRBJ2-1; clone size: NA; V gene: TRBV11-3; CDR3 protein: CASSSWASGNEQFF; CDR3 DNA: TGTGCCAGCAGCTCCTGGGCCTCGGGGAATGAGCAGTTCTTC
D gene: TRBD2; J gene: TRBJ2-1; clone size: NA; V gene: TRBV5-1; CDR3 protein: CASSWASGYNEQFF; CDR3 DNA: TGCGCCAGCAGCTGGGCTAGCGGCTACAATGAGCAGTTCTTC
D gene: NA; J gene: TRBJ2-2; clone size: NA; V gene: TRBV4-2; CDR3 protein: CASSRQGPTSQNTGELFF; CDR3 DNA: TGTGCCAGCAGCCGTCAGGGCCCGACTAGTCAGAACACCGGGGAGCTGTTTTTT
D gene: NA; J gene: TRBJ2-1; clone size: NA; V gene: TRBV29-1; CDR3 protein: CSVAAGLWGDLSSYNEQFF; CDR3 DNA: TGCAGCGTCGCGGCGGGCCTTTGGGGGGACTTGAGCTCCTACAATGAGCAGTTCTTC
D gene: NA; J gene: TRBJ1-2; clone size: few; V gene: TRBV5-6; CDR3 protein: CASSLDNYYGYTF; CDR3 DNA: TGTGCCAGCAGCTTGGACAACTACTATGGCTACACCTTC
D gene: TRBD2; J gene: TRBJ2-7; clone size: NA; V gene: TRBV9; CDR3 protein: CASSVGGRAFEQYF; CDR3 DNA: TGTGCCAGCAGCGTAGGCGGGAGGGCCTTCGAGCAGTACTTC
D gene: TRBD1; J gene: TRBJ2-3; clone size: once; V gene: TRBV5-4; CDR3 protein: CASSSRGLTSTDTQYF; CDR3 DNA: TGTGCCAGCAGCTCCAGGGGGCTCACAAGCACAGATACGCAGTATTTT
D gene: NA; J gene: TRBJ2-1; clone size: NA; V gene: TRBV5-6; CDR3 protein: CASSLAGGLYNEQFF; CDR3 DNA: TGTGCCAGCAGCTTGGCAGGGGGACTCTACAATGAGCAGTTCTTC
D gene: NA; J gene: TRBJ1-5; clone size: NA; V gene: TRBV28; CDR3 protein: CASCLPGSNQPQHF; CDR3 DNA: TGTGCCAGCTGCCTCCCAGGCAGCAATCAGCCCCAGCATTTT
D gene: NA; J gene: TRBJ2-4; clone size: NA; V gene: TRBV2; CDR3 protein: CASRAQRDIQYF; CDR3 DNA: TGTGCCAGCAGGGCCCAAAGGGACATTCAGTACTTC
D gene: NA; J gene: TRBJ1-4; clone size: few; V gene: TRBV18; CDR3 protein: CASSPGLNEKLFF; CDR3 DNA: TGTGCCAGCTCACCAGGGTTAAATGAAAAACTGTTTTTT
D gene: NA; J gene: TRBJ2-7; clone size: once; V gene: TRBV13; CDR3 protein: CASSLGAYEQYF; CDR3 DNA: TGTGCCAGCAGCTTAGGTGCGTACGAGCAGTACTTC
D gene: TRBD2; J gene: TRBJ2-3; clone size: once; V gene: TRBV9; CDR3 protein: CASTQMGTNTDTQYF; CDR3 DNA: TGTGCCAGCACCCAAATGGGGACTAACACAGATACGCAGTATTTT
D gene: NA; J gene: TRBJ2-1; clone size: NA; V gene: TRBV7-3; CDR3 protein: CASSGRSGRSYNEQFF; CDR3 DNA: TGTGCCAGCAGCGGCCGTAGCGGACGCTCCTACAATGAGCAGTTCTTC
D gene: TRBD1; J gene: TRBJ2-2; clone size: NA; V gene: TRBV7-8; CDR3 protein: CASSLARTGARNTGELFF; CDR3 DNA: TGTGCCAGCAGCTTAGCGCGCACAGGGGCCAGGAACACCGGGGAGCTGTTTTTT
D gene: TRBD2; J gene: TRBJ2-7; clone size: NA; V gene: TRBV27; CDR3 protein: CASSLLVAGGSHEQYF; CDR3 DNA: TGTGCCAGCAGTTTGTTGGTAGCGGGAGGCTCCCACGAGCAGTACTTC
D gene: NA; J gene: TRBJ2-5; clone size: NA; V gene: TRBV27; CDR3 protein: CASKATAVGETQYF; CDR3 DNA: TGTGCCAGCAAGGCGACGGCGGTCGGAGAGACCCAGTACTTC
D gene: TRBD1; J gene: TRBJ2-5; clone size: few; V gene: TRBV5-8; CDR3 protein: CASSLGQGRKETQYF; CDR3 DNA: TGTGCCAGCAGCTTAGGACAGGGACGAAAAGAGACCCAGTACTTC
D gene: TRBD2; J gene: TRBJ2-3; clone size: NA; V gene: TRBV19; CDR3 protein: CASSIKATGRGLAGSTDTQYF; CDR3 DNA: TGTGCCAGTAGTATCAAGGCAACAGGGAGGGGACTAGCGGGAAGCACAGATACGCAGTATTTT
D gene: NA; J gene: TRBJ1-4; clone size: NA; V gene: TRBV29-1; CDR3 protein: CSVRPGGRSNEKLFF; CDR3 DNA: TGCAGCGTCCGCCCCGGGGGGCGGTCTAATGAAAAACTGTTTTTT
D gene: NA; J gene: TRBJ2-3; clone size: NA; V gene: TRBV9; CDR3 protein: CASSVRSRGPVGDTQYF; CDR3 DNA: TGTGCCAGCAGCGTAAGGTCGAGGGGACCGGTAGGTGATACGCAGTATTTT
D gene: NA; J gene: TRBJ1-6; clone size: NA; V gene: TRBV25-1; CDR3 protein: CASSESSGNSPLHF; CDR3 DNA: TGTGCCAGCAGTGAATCCTCCGGTAATTCACCCCTCCACTTT
D gene: NA; J gene: TRBJ1-6; clone size: NA; V gene: TRBV6-5; CDR3 protein: CASSYSGNSPLHF; CDR3 DNA: TGTGCCAGCAGTTACTCTGGGAATTCACCCCTCCACTTT
D gene: TRBD2; J gene: TRBJ2-6; clone size: once; V gene: TRBV4-1; CDR3 protein: CASLGLVYGANVLTF; CDR3 DNA: TGCGCCAGCTTGGGACTAGTATATGGGGCCAACGTCCTGACTTTC
D gene: TRBD2; J gene: TRBJ2-5; clone size: NA; V gene: TRBV27; CDR3 protein: CASSFLGTSGRLGETQYF; CDR3 DNA: TGTGCCAGCAGTTTTCTCGGGACTAGCGGGAGATTGGGAGAGACCCAGTACTTC
D gene: NA; J gene: TRBJ1-2; clone size: NA; V gene: TRBV5-1; CDR3 protein: CASSLESRFQGMGYGYTF; CDR3 DNA: TGCGCCAGCAGCTTGGAATCAAGATTTCAGGGGATGGGGTATGGCTACACCTTC
D gene: TRBD2; J gene: TRBJ2-1; clone size: NA; V gene: TRBV5-6; CDR3 protein: CASSLGTSGRGHYNEQFF; CDR3 DNA: TGTGCCAGCAGCTTGGGGACTAGCGGGAGAGGCCACTACAATGAGCAGTTCTTC
D gene: TRBD2; J gene: TRBJ2-3; clone size: NA; V gene: TRBV9; CDR3 protein: CASSVGIAGEADTQYF; CDR3 DNA: TGTGCCAGCAGCGTAGGAATAGCGGGAGAGGCTGATACGCAGTATTTT
D gene: NA; J gene: TRBJ2-1; clone size: NA; V gene: TRBV18; CDR3 protein: CASSPPGQGGSNEQFF; CDR3 DNA: TGTGCCAGCTCACCCCCCGGGCAGGGAGGATCCAATGAGCAGTTCTTC
D gene: TRBD1; J gene: TRBJ1-3; clone size: NA; V gene: TRBV10-3; CDR3 protein: CAISGQGGHTIYF; CDR3 DNA: TGTGCCATCAGTGGACAGGGGGGGCACACCATATATTTT
D gene: TRBD1; J gene: TRBJ2-1; clone size: NA; V gene: TRBV5-1; CDR3 protein: CASSPIGQESAYHEQFF; CDR3 DNA: TGCGCCAGCAGCCCAATAGGACAGGAGTCGGCTTACCATGAGCAGTTCTTC